This paragraph covers one T cell receptor (beta chain) sequence. Data came from immunoSEQ multiplex PCR; TCRdb stores just in-frame clones and leaves some out. The sample lists around 76,000 clones; over 80% were seen once. The data were taken from a study of technical replicates of blood from a few donors. The CDR3 totals 14 residues. Trimming removed 6 bases at V and 4 bases at J, with 13 bases between. Germline V gene lookup returns CDR1 WSHSY and CDR2 SAAADI. This clonotype was obtained from a human donor in good health. The specimen sequenced was T cells isolated from PBMCs. The chain has TRBV10-2 and TRBJ2-1; maybe TRBD2 (6 bases). In DNA form, the CDR3 reads TGCGCCAGCAGCACCTTAGCGGTATACAATGAGCAGTTCTTC. Translated: CASSTLAVYNEQFF.